One and the same sample provided the 27 T cell receptor beta chains below, sequenced in a study of radiation and T cells in renal cell carcinoma. The sample's time point: blood 2 weeks post-SBRT. Sample treatment: 15 Gy SBRT to primary tumor, nephrectomy 4 weeks later. Method: immunoSEQ multiplex PCR; TCRdb's copy keeps in-frame clones and lacks some. Here the sample spans approximately 75,000 clones, roughly 82% being singletons. Material: blood, obtained from a patient whose treatment included radiotherapy and nephrectomy. Receptors were obtained from a man in his fifties or sixties with renal cell carcinoma.

The rearrangement links TRBV2 to TRBJ1-1, with D uncertain. The CDR3 is 13 residues long. Between the trimmed V and J ends, which lost 2 bases and 1 base, there was a span of 5 bases. Germline V lookup: CDR1 SNHLY, CDR2 FYNNEI. The CDR3 loop is CASSETQNTEAFF. DNA of the CDR3: TGTGCCAGCAGTGAAACCCAGAACACTGAAGCTTTCTTT.

This clone was observed once. The V call is TRBV5-4, the J call TRBJ1-5; weak D call: TRBD1 (5 bases). V lost 0 bases and J 0 bases, leaving 7 bases between the germline ends. Germline CDR1 reads SGHNT; CDR2 reads YYREEE (reference sequence). The CDR3 is 15 residues long. CDR3 residues: CASSLGGVSNQPQHF. The CDR3 DNA reads TGTGCCAGCAGCTTGGGGGGGGTTAGCAATCAGCCCCAGCATTTT.

The gene calls are TRBV27 and TRBJ2-7, with 7 nucleotides matching TRBD2. The CDR3 length is 15 residues. Trimming at V came to 2 bases and at J to 0 bases, leaving 4 bases not matched to a gene. From germline, CDR1 is MNHEY and CDR2 SMNVEV (reference sequence). The CDR3 bases are TGTGCCAGCAGTTTAACAGCGGGACGCTCCTACGAGCAGTACTTC. Its translation is CASSLTAGRSYEQYF.

The J gene is TRBJ1-1, the V gene TRBV5-1; D remains ambiguous. Trimming cost V 0 bases and J 1 base, with 4 bases left between them. CDR1 and CDR2 from the germline V gene are SGHRS and YFSETQ. This CDR3 contains 13 residues. DNA of the CDR3: TGCGCCAGCAGCTTGGGGGGGAACACTGAAGCTTTCTTT. As protein: CASSLGGNTEAFF.

The V and J genes are TRBV29-1 and TRBJ2-7; 12 bases align to TRBD2. The CDR3 covers 13 residues. CDR1 and CDR2 (germline): SQVTM, ANQGSEA. V shed 6 bases and J 3 bases; nucleotides not matched to a gene: 3. Here the CDR3 reads CSVRLAGVYEQYF. In DNA, the CDR3 is TGCAGCGTCAGACTAGCGGGAGTCTACGAGCAGTACTTC.

This clone was observed once. This chain joins TRBV10-1 and TRBJ1-3; D is uncertain. CDR3 size: 13 residues. V lost 5 bases and J lost 3, with 8 bases in between. Germline values: CDR1 WNHNN, CDR2 SYGVQD (reference sequence). CDR3 residues: CASSLTVGNTIYF. The CDR3 coding sequence is TGCGCCAGCAGTTTAACCGTTGGAAACACCATATATTTT.

CDR3 DNA sequence: TGCAGCGTTGAAGATCGGGGGACAGGGGGGAAAGAGCAGTACTTC. Translation gives CSVEDRGTGGKEQYF. The genes are TRBV29-1 and TRBJ2-7, with 11 bases that match TRBD1. The CDR3 runs to 15 residues. V lost 0 bases to trimming and J lost 7 bases; unmatched junction nucleotides: 8. Germline V gives CDR1 SQVTM, CDR2 ANQGSEA.

V and J are TRBV25-1 and TRBJ2-5; D is uncertain. The germline V and J ends were trimmed by 1 base and 5 bases, with 14 bases remaining between them. Germline CDR1 MGHDK, CDR2 SYGVNS. CDR3 length: 15 residues. The CDR3 reads CASSESIGRAETQYF. CDR3 coding DNA: TGTGCCAGCAGTGAATCTATCGGAAGGGCGGAGACCCAGTACTTC.

The rearrangement links TRBV10-1 to TRBJ1-1, with D maybe TRBD1 (5 bases). The V and J ends lost 2 bases and 7 bases respectively, with 11 bases between them. Germline V gives CDR1 WNHNN, CDR2 SYGVQD (reference sequence). The CDR3 spans 13 residues. The CDR3 nucleotides are TGCGCCAGCAGTGAGGTGAAGGGGAGTGAAGCTTTCTTT. Amino acids: CASSEVKGSEAFF.

The chain employs TRBV5-5 and TRBJ2-1; the D gene is possibly TRBD2 (6 bases). Germline CDR1 is SGHKS and CDR2 is YYEKEE (reference sequence). V shed 1 base and J shed 1 base, with 12 bases lying between them. The CDR3 runs 16 residues. The CDR3, as DNA: TGTGCCAGCAGCTTGACTAGCAGATCATCCTACAATGAGCAGTTCTTC. Translating it yields CASSLTSRSSYNEQFF. Based on the CDR3 plus reference TRBV5-5 and TRBJ2-1, the full variable domain is DAGVTQSPTHLIKTRGQQVTLRCSPISGHKSVSWYQQVLGQGPQFIFQYYEKEERGRGNFPDRFSARQFPNYSSELNVNALLLGDSALYLCASSLTSRSSYNEQFFGPGTRLTVL.

The J gene is TRBJ2-7, the V gene TRBV14; D possibly corresponds to TRBD2 (6 bases). In germline, CDR1 is SGHDN, CDR2 FVKESK. The length of the CDR3 is 11 residues. The V end was cut by 4 bases, the J end by 7 bases, with 8 bases between. The CDR3 protein is CASSLRGEQYF. CDR3 bases: TGTGCCAGCAGCCTTCGGGGGGAGCAGTACTTC.

This sequence joins TRBV27 and TRBJ2-7; 9 bases are shared with TRBD1. The CDR3 is made up of 12 amino acids. Germline V gene sequence: CDR1 MNHEY, CDR2 SMNVEV (reference sequence). Losses at the gene ends were 6 bases for V and 11 bases for J; bases not matched to a gene: 8. CDR3 bases: TGTGCCAGCAGCCACTCGGGACAGGGCGAGTACTTC. Its translation: CASSHSGQGEYF.

The V gene is TRBV27, the J gene TRBJ2-2; no definite D call. The CDR3 is 13 amino acids. V was shortened by 1 base and J by 4 bases, with 4 bases between the two germline ends. CDR1 MNHEY and CDR2 SMNVEV come from the germline V gene (reference sequence). CDR3 sequence reads: CASSLLGTGELFF. The CDR3 DNA reads as TGTGCCAGCAGTTTATTGGGCACCGGGGAGCTGTTTTTT.

Within the sample, this clone is medium-sized. V usage is TRBV14 and J usage is TRBJ1-1; TRBD1 might be the D (5 bases). CDR3 length: 15 amino acids. The V gene's germline CDR1 is SGHDN and CDR2 FVKESK. V was pared by 0 bases and J by 5 bases, with 13 bases between. CDR3 in DNA: TGTGCCAGCAGCCAAGATTGGGGGAGGAGTACTGAAGCTTTCTTT. Translating it yields CASSQDWGRSTEAFF.

The rearrangement links TRBV7-8 to TRBJ1-5; 10 positions agree with TRBD1. Trimming removed 4 bases from V and 6 bases from J; junction bases left unmatched: 9. Per the germline V gene, CDR1 is SGHVS and CDR2 is FQNEAQ. The CDR3 spans 16 residues. The DNA for the CDR3 is TGTGCCAGCAGCTCTACCGGGGGACAGGGGAGTCAGCCCCAGCATTTT. It specifies CASSSTGGQGSQPQHF.

This chain connects TRBV7-2 to TRBJ2-2, with 7 nucleotides matching TRBD1. The CDR3 contains 15 residues. V trimming: 6 bases; J trimming: 4 bases; junction bases outside the gene matches: 8. The V gene's germline CDR1 is SGHTA and CDR2 FQGNSA. The CDR3 bases are TGTGCCAGCAGTCGCAACAGGGGCGGCACCGGGGAGCTGTTTTTT. This sequence encodes CASSRNRGGTGELFF.

This sequence joins TRBV7-9 and TRBJ1-1; possibly TRBD1 for D (5 bases). In germline, CDR1 is SEHNR, CDR2 FQNEAQ (reference sequence). CDR3 length equals 13 residues. V shed 11 bases and J shed 0 bases, with 13 bases lying between them. The CDR3 loop is CAGAQAMNTEAFF. In DNA, the CDR3 is TGTGCCGGGGCCCAGGCCATGAACACTGAAGCTTTCTTT.

The CDR3 DNA is TGTGCCAGCAGCCAAGGGAAGGTAAGGGACTACAGGACCACCGGGGAGCTGTTTTTT. It encodes CASSQGKVRDYRTTGELFF. V usage is TRBV4-2 and J usage is TRBJ2-2, with 7 bases aligning to TRBD2. The CDR3 loop spans 19 amino acids. Germline V gene sequence: CDR1 LGHNA, CDR2 YNFKEQ. The V gene end was trimmed by 1 base and the J gene end by 4 bases; junction bases not matched to a gene: 15.

The rearrangement uses TRBV5-6 and TRBJ2-7; unclear D gene. CDR3 size: 13 residues. CDR1 and CDR2 from the germline V gene are SGHDT and YYEEEE. V was clipped by 2 bases and J by 7 bases, with 13 bases between them. This chain's CDR3 is CASSFERVGEQYF. For the CDR3, the DNA is TGTGCCAGCAGCTTCGAAAGGGTAGGGGAGCAGTACTTC. Complete variable domain (other parts from reference TRBV5-6 and TRBJ2-7): DAGVTQSPTHLIKTRGQQVTLRCSPKSGHDTVSWYQQALGQGPQFIFQYYEEEERQRGNFPDRFSGHQFPNYSSELNVNALLLGDSALYLCASSFERVGEQYFGPGTRLTVT.

The genes are TRBV9 and TRBJ2-1; 9 nucleotides agree with TRBD1. The ends lost 3 bases at V and 4 bases at J; junction bases unmatched: 8. The germline V gene has CDR1 SGDLS and CDR2 YYNGEE. The CDR3 length is 16 residues. Here the CDR3 reads CASSGAGTGPYNEQFF. CDR3 nucleotide sequence: TGTGCCAGCAGCGGTGCGGGGACAGGGCCTTACAATGAGCAGTTCTTC.

This clone is a singleton in its sample. The chain links TRBV5-4 to TRBJ1-2; D possibly corresponds to TRBD1 (6 bases). The germline gives CDR1 SGHNT, CDR2 YYREEE (reference sequence). The ends were cut back, 4 bases at V and 1 base at J, with 14 bases in the middle. This CDR3 comprises 15 residues. CDR3 sequence (DNA): TGTGCCAGCAGCACCGAGGGGGGCGGTAACTATGGCTACACCTTC. Its translation is CASSTEGGGNYGYTF.

The rearrangement uses TRBV27 and TRBJ2-3; 10 nucleotides align to TRBD2. The V gene's germline CDR1 is MNHEY and CDR2 SMNVEV (reference sequence). V gave up 0 bases and J gave up 3 bases; unmatched junction bases: 12. The CDR3 is made up of 19 amino acids. CDR3 DNA: TGTGCCAGCAGTTTATCCACAGGAGCGACTAGCGGGCGGACAGATACGCAGTATTTT. It translates to CASSLSTGATSGRTDTQYF.

In its sample, this clone was seen once. The gene calls are TRBV29-1 and TRBJ2-3; 7 positions match TRBD2. With 4 bases clipped from V and 1 base from J, the junction kept 5 bases outside the gene matches. From germline, CDR1 is SQVTM and CDR2 ANQGSEA. The CDR3 spans 14 residues. CDR3 DNA sequence: TGCAGCGTTGCAGGTCGGGAGGGCACAGATACGCAGTATTTT. Amino acids: CSVAGREGTDTQYF.

The chain employs TRBV18 and TRBJ2-1; tentatively, D is TRBD1 (6 bases). Between the trimmed V and J ends, which lost 3 bases and 2 bases, there was a span of 11 bases. This CDR3 region has 15 residues. CDR1 is KGHSH, CDR2 LQKENI, per germline. CDR3 protein: CASSPTQGTYNEQFF. CDR3 nucleotides: TGTGCCAGCTCACCGACACAGGGCACCTACAATGAGCAGTTCTTC.

The chain carries TRBV4-1 and TRBJ1-5; 7 bases fit TRBD1. In germline, CDR1 is MGHRA, CDR2 YSYEKL. Trimming removed 5 bases from V and 4 bases from J; junction bases left unmatched: 11. The CDR3 sequence is 16 residues long. CDR3 sequence: CASSFRIRQGNQPQHF. Here the CDR3 DNA reads TGCGCCAGCAGCTTCCGGATCCGACAGGGAAATCAGCCCCAGCATTTT.

This clone was counted ten times or more. The J gene is TRBJ1-3, the V gene TRBV10-3; no reliable D call. V was clipped by 2 bases and J by 0 bases, with 2 bases between them. Germline V CDR1 and CDR2: ENHRY, SYGVKD. The CDR3 runs to 13 residues. CDR3 region: CAISESSGNTIYF. The CDR3 DNA follows: TGTGCCATCAGTGAGAGCTCTGGAAACACCATATATTTT.

V and J are TRBV9 and TRBJ1-4; TRBD1 aligns across 8 bases. The CDR3 covers 22 residues. Trimming removed 2 bases from V and 0 bases from J; junction bases left unmatched: 21. Germline CDR1 SGDLS, CDR2 YYNGEE. The CDR3 loop is CASSVSPRTGTGVYATNEKLFF. The DNA for the CDR3 is TGTGCCAGCAGCGTCTCTCCCAGGACAGGGACTGGGGTATATGCAACTAATGAAAAACTGTTTTTT.